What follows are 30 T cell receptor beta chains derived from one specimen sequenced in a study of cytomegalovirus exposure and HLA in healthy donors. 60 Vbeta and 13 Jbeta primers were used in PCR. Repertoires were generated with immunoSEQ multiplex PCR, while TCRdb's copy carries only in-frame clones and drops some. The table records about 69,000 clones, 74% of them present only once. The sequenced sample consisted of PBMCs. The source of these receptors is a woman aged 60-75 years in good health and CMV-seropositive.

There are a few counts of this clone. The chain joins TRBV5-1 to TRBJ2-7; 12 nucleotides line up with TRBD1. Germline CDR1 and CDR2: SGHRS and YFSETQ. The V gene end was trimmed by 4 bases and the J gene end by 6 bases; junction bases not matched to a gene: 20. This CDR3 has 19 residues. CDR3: CASSTRTGTGGQAFGEQYF. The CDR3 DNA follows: TGCGCCAGCAGCACCCGAACCGGGACAGGGGGCCAAGCCTTCGGCGAGCAGTACTTC.

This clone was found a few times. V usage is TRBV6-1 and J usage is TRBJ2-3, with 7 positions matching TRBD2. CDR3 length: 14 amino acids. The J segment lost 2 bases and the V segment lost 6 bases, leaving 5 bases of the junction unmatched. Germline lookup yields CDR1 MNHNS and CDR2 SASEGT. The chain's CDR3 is CASSFSGVTDTQYF. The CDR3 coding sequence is TGTGCCAGCAGCTTCAGCGGGGTCACAGATACGCAGTATTTT.

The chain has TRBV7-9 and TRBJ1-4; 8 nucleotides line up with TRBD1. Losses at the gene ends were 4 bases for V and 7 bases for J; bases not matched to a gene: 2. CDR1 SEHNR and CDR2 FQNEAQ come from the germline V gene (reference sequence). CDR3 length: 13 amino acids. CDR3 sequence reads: CASSSGQGEKLFF. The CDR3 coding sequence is TGTGCCAGCAGCTCAGGACAGGGTGAAAAACTGTTTTTT.

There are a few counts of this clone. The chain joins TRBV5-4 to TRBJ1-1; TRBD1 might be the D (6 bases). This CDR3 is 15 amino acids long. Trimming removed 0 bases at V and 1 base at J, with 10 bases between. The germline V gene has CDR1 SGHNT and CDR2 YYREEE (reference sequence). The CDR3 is CASSLDPQGNTEAFF. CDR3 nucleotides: TGTGCCAGCAGCTTGGACCCACAGGGGAACACTGAAGCTTTCTTT.

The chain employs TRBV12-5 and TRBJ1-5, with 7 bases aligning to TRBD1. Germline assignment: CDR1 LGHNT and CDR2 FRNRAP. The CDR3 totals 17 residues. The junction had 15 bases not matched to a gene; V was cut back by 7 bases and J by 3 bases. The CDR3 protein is CASVPGGGELNNQPQHF. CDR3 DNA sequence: TGTGCTAGTGTCCCAGGAGGGGGCGAACTGAACAATCAGCCCCAGCATTTT.

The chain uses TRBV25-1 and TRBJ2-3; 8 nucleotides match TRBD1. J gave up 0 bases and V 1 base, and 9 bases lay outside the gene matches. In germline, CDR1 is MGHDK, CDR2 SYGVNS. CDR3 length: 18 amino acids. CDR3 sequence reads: CASSESPADRESTDTQYF. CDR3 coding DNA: TGTGCCAGCAGTGAATCCCCCGCGGACAGGGAGAGCACAGATACGCAGTATTTT.

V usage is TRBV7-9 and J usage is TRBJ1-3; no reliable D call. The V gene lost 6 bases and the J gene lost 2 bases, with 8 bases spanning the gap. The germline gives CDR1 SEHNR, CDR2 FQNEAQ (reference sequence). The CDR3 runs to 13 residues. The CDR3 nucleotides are TGTGCCAGCAGGGCGGGCGCTGGAAACACCATATATTTT. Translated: CASRAGAGNTIYF.

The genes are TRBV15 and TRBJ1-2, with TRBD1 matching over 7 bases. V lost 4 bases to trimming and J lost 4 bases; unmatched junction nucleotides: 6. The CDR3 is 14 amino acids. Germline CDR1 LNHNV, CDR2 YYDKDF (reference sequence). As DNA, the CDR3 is TGTGCCACCAGCACCGACAGGGCATTCTATGGCTACACCTTC. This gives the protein CATSTDRAFYGYTF.

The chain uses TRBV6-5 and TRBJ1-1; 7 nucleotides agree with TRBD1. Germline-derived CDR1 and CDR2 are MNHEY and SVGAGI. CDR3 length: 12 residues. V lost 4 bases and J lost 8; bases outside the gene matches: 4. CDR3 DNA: TGTGCCAGCAGTTCCTGGGACAGCGAAGCTTTCTTT. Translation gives CASSSWDSEAFF.

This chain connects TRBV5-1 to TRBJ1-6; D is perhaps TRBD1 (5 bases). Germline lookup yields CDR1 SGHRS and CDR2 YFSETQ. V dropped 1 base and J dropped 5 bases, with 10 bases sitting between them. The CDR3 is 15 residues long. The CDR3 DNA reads TGCGCCAGCAGCTTGCTTGGACAAAATAATTCACCCCTCCACTTT. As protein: CASSLLGQNNSPLHF.

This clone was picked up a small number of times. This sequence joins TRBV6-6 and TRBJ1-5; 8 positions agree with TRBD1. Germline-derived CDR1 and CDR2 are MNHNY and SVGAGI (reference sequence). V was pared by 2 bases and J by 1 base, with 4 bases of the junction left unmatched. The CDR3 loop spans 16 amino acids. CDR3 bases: TGTGCCAGCAGTTACCCGACAGGGGCGAGCAATCAGCCCCAGCATTTT. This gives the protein CASSYPTGASNQPQHF.

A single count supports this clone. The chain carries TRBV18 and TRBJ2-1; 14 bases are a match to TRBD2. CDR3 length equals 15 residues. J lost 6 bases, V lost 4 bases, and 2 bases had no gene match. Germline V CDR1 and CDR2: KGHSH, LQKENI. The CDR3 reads CASSRGTSGGNEQFF. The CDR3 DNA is TGTGCCAGCTCACGGGGGACTAGCGGGGGCAATGAGCAGTTCTTC.

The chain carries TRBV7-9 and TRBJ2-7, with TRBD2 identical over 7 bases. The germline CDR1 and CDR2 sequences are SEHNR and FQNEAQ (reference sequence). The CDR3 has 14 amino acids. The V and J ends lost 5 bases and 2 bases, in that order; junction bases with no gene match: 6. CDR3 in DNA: TGTGCCAGCAGCCCGATGGGGGGGGCCTACGAGCAGTACTTC. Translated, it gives CASSPMGGAYEQYF.

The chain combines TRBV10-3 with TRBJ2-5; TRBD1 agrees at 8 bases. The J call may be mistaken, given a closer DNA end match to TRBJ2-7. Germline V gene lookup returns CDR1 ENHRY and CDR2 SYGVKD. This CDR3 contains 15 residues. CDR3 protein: CAISEGQAHGYEQYF. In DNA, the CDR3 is TGTGCCATCAGCGAGGGACAGGCCCACGGGTACGAGCAGTACTTC.

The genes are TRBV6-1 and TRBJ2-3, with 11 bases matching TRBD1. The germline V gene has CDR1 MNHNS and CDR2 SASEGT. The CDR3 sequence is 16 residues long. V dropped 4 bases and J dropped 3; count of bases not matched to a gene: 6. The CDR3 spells CASSAGTGGRTDTQYF. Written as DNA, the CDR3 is TGTGCCAGCAGTGCCGGGACAGGGGGTAGGACAGATACGCAGTATTTT.

CDR3 DNA sequence: TGTGCCAGCAGCTGGCCGACAGGGGGCAGCACTGAAGCTTTCTTT. Protein: CASSWPTGGSTEAFF. The gene calls are TRBV5-4 and TRBJ1-1, with 10 bases aligning to TRBD1. From germline, CDR1 is SGHNT and CDR2 YYREEE (reference sequence). This CDR3 comprises 15 residues. J was trimmed by 4 bases and V by 3 bases; bases with no gene match: 6.

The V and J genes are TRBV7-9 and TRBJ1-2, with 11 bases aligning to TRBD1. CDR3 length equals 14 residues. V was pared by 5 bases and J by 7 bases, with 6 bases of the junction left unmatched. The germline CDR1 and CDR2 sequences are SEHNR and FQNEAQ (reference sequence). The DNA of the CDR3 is TGTGCCAGCAGCCTTCCGGGACAGGGGGGTGGCTACACCTTC. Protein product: CASSLPGQGGGYTF.

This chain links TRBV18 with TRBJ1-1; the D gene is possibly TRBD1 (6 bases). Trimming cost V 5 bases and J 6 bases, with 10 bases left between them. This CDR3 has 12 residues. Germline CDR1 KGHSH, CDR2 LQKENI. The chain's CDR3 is CASSMGGPEAFF. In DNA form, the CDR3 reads TGTGCCAGCTCAATGGGGGGGCCTGAAGCTTTCTTT.

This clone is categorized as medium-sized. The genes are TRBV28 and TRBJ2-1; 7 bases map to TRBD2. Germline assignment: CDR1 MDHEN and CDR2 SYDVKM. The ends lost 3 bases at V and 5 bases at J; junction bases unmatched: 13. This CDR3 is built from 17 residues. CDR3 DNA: TGTGCCAGCAGTTTGGGGGGGGAGCGGGACCGAGACAATGAGCAGTTCTTC. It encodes CASSLGGERDRDNEQFF.

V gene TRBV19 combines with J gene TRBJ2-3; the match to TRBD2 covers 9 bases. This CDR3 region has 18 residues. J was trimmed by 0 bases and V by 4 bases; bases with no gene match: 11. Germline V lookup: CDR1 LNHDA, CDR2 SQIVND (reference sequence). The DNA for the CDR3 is TGTGCCAGTAGTAACCCGACTGGCGGGGGGGATAGCACAGATACGCAGTATTTT. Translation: CASSNPTGGGDSTDTQYF.

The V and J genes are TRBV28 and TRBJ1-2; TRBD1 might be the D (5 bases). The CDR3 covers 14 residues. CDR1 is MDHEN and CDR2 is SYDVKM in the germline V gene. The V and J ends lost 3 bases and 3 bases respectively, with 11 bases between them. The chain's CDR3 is CASSLSRDDYGYTF. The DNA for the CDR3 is TGTGCCAGCAGTTTGAGCAGGGATGACTATGGCTACACCTTC.

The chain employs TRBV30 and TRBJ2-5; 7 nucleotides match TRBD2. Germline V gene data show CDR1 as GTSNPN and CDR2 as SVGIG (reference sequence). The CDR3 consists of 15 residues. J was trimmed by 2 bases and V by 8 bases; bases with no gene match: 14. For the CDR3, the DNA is TGTGCCCTGGGAAGCGGGGCCCAGCTTCAAGAGACCCAGTACTTC. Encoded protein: CALGSGAQLQETQYF.

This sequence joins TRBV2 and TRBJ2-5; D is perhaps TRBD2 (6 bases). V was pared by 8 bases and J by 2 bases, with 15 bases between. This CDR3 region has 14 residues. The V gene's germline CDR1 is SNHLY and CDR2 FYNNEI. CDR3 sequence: CASLEGIGQETQYF. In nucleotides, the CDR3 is TGTGCCAGCTTGGAGGGTATAGGGCAAGAGACCCAGTACTTC.

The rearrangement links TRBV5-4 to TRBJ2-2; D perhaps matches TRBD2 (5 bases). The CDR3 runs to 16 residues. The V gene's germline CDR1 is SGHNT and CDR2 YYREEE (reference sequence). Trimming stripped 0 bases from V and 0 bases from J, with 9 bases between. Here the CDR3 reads CASSLGGFANTGELFF. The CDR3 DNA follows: TGTGCCAGCAGCTTGGGAGGGTTTGCGAACACCGGGGAGCTGTTTTTT. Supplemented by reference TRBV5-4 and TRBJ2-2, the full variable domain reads ETGVTQSPTHLIKTRGQQVTLRCSSQSGHNTVSWYQQALGQGPQFIFQYYREEENGRGNFPPRFSGLQFPNYSSELNVNALELDDSALYLCASSLGGFANTGELFFGEGSRLTVL.

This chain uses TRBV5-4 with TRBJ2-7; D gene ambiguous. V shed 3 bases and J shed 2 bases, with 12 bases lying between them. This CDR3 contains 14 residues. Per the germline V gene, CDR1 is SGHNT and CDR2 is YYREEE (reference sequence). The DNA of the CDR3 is TGTGCCAGCAGCTCCACTGGCGGAACCTACGAGCAGTACTTC. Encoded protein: CASSSTGGTYEQYF.

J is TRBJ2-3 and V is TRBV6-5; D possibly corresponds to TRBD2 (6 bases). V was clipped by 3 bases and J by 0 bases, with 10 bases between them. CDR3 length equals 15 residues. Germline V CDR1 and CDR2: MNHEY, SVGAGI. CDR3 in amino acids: CASSYSGSSTDTQYF. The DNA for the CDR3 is TGTGCCAGCAGTTATAGCGGCAGCAGCACAGATACGCAGTATTTT.

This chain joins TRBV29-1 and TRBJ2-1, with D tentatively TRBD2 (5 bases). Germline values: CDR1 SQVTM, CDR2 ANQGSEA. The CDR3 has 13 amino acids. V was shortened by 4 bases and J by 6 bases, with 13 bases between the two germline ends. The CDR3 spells CSVGPSAGNEQFF. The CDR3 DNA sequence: TGCAGCGTTGGTCCTTCCGCGGGCAATGAGCAGTTCTTC.

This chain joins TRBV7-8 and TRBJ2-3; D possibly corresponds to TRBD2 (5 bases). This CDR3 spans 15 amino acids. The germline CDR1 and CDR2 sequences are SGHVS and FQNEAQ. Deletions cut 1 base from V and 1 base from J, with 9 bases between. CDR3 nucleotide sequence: TGTGCCAGCAGCTTAGATTTGCGGGGCACAGATACGCAGTATTTT. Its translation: CASSLDLRGTDTQYF.

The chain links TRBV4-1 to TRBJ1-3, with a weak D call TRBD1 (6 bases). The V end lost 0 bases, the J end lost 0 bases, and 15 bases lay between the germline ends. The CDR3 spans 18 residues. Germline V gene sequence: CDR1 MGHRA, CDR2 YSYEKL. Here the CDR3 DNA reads TGCGCCAGCAGCCAAGAGTCCCGGGACATTTACTCTGGAAACACCATATATTTT. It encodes CASSQESRDIYSGNTIYF.

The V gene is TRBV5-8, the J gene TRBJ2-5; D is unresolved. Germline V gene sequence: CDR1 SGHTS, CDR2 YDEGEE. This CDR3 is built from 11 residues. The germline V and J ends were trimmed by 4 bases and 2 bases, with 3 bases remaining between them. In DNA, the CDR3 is TGTGCCAGCAGCATACAAGAGACCCAGTACTTC. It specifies CASSIQETQYF.